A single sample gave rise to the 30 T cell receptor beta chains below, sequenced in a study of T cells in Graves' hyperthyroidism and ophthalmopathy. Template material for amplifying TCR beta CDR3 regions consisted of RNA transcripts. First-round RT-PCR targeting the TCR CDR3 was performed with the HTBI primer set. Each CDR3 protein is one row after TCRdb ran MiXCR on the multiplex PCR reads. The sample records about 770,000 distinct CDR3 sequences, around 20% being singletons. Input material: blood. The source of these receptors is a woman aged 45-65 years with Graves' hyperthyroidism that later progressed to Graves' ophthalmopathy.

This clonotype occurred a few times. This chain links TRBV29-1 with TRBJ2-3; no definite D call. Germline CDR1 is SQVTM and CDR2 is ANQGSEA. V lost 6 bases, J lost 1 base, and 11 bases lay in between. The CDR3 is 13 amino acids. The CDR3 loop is CSVPNSGTDTQYF. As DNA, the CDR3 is TGCAGCGTCCCGAACTCTGGCACAGATACGCAGTATTTT.

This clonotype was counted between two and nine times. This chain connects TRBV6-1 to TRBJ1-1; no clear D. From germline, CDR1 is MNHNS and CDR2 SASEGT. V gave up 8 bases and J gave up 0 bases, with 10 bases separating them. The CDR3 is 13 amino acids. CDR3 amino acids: CASGVSVNTEAFF. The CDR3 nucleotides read TGTGCCAGCGGGGTCAGCGTGAACACTGAAGCTTTCTTT.

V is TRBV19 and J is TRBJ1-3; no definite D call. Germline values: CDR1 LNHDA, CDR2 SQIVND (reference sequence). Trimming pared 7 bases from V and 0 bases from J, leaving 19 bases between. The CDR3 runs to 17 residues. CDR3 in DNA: TGTGCCAGTATCCGGCAACCCCCGGCGGACTCTGGAAACACCATATATTTT. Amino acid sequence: CASIRQPPADSGNTIYF.

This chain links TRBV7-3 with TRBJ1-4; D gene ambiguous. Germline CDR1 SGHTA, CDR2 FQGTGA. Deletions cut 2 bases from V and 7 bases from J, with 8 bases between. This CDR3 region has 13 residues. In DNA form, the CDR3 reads TGTGCCAGCAGCTTACGACGGGGTGAAAAACTGTTTTTT. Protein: CASSLRRGEKLFF.

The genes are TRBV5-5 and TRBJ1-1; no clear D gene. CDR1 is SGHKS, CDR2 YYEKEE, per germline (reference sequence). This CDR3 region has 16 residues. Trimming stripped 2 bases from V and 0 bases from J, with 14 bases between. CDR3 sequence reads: CASSLTPGPLNTEAFF. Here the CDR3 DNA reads TGTGCCAGCAGCTTAACCCCAGGACCGCTGAACACTGAAGCTTTCTTT.

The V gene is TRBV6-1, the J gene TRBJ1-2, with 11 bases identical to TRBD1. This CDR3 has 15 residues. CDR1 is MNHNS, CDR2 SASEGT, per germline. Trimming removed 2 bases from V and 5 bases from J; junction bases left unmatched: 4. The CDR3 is CASSETGTGGYGYTF. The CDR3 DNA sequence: TGTGCCAGCAGTGAAACTGGGACAGGGGGGTATGGCTACACCTTC.

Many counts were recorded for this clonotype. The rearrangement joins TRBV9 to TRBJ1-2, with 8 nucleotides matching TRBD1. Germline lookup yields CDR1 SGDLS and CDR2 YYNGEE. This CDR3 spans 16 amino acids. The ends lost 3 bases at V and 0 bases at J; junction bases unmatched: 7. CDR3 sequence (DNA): TGTGCCAGCAGCGGACGGACAGGGCAAGCTAACTATGGCTACACCTTC. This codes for CASSGRTGQANYGYTF.

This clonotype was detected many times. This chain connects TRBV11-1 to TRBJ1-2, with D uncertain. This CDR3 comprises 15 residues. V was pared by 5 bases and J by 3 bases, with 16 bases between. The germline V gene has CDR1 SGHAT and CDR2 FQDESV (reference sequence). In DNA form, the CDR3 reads TGTGCCAGCAGCCCTACCGGCGAGGGCTACTATGGCTACACCTTC. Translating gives CASSPTGEGYYGYTF.

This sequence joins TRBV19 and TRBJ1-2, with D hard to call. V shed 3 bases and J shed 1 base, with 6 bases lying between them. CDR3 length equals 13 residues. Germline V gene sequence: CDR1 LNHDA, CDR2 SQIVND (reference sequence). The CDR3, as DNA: TGTGCCAGTAGTATTCCCTTTAACTATGGCTACACCTTC. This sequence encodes CASSIPFNYGYTF.

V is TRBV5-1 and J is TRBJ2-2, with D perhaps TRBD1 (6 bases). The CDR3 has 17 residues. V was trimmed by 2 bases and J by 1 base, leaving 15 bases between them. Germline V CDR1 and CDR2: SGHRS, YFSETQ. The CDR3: CASSFSRGTLNTGELFF. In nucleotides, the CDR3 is TGCGCCAGCAGCTTTTCCAGGGGAACTCTGAACACCGGGGAGCTGTTTTTT.

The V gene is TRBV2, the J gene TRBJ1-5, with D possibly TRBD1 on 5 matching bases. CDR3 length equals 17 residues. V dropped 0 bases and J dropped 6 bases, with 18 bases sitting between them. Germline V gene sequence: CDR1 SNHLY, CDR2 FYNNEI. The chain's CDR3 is CASSEAGTPGRSQPQHF. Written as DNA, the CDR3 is TGTGCCAGCAGTGAAGCGGGGACGCCAGGGAGGAGTCAGCCCCAGCATTTT.

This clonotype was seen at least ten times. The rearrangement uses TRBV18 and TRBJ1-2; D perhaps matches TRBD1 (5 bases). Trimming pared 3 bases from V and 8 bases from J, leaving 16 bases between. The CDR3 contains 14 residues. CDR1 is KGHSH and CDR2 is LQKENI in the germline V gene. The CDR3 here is CASSPAGGLGGYTF. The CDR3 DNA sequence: TGTGCCAGCTCACCTGCGGGGGGACTCGGCGGCTACACCTTC.

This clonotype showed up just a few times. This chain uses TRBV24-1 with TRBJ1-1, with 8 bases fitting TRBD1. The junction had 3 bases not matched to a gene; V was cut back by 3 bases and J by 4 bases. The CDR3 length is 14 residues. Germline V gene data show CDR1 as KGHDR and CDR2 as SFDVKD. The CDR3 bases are TGTGCCACCAGTGATCAACAGGGGGGCACTGAAGCTTTCTTT. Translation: CATSDQQGGTEAFF.

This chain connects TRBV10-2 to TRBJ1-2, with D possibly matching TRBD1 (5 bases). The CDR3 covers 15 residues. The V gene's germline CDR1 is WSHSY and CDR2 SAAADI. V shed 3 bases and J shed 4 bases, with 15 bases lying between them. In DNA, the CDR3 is TGCGCCAGCAGTGAAGACTGGGGGTACGGCTATGGCTACACCTTC. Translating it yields CASSEDWGYGYGYTF.

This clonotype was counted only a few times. The CDR3 DNA reads as TGTGCCAGCTCACGGGCCACAGGGGCCTCGGAGCCCCAGCATTTT. This codes for CASSRATGASEPQHF. This chain joins TRBV18 and TRBJ1-5, with TRBD1 matching 7 bases. The CDR3 is made up of 15 amino acids. Per the germline V gene, CDR1 is KGHSH and CDR2 is LQKENI. Trimming removed 4 bases from V and 8 bases from J; junction bases left unmatched: 11.

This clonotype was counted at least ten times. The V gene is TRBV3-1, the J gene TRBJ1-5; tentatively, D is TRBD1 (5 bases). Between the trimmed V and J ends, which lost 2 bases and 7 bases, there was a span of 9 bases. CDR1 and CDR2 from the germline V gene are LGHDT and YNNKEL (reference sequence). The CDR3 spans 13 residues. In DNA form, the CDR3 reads TGTGCCAGCAGCCAAACAGGAAAACAGCCCCAGCATTTT. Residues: CASSQTGKQPQHF.

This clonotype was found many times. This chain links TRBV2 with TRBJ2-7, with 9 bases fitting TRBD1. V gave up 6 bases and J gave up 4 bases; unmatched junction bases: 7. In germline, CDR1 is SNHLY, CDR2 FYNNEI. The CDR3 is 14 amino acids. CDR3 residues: CASSEDRGPYEQYF. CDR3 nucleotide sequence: TGTGCCAGCAGCGAGGACAGGGGACCGTACGAGCAGTACTTC.

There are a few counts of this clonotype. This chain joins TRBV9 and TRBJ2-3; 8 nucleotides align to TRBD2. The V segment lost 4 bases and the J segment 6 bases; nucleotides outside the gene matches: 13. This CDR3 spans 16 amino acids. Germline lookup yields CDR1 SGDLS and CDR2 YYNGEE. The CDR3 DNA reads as TGTGCCAGCAGCTTACGGGGGGGCTCAGTGATGGATACGCAGTATTTT. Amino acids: CASSLRGGSVMDTQYF.

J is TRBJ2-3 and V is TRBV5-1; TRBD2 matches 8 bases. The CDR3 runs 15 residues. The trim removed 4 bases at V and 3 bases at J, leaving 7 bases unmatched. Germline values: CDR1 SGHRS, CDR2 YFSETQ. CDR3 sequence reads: CASSPGGAGTDTQYF. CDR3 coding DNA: TGCGCCAGCAGCCCCGGGGGGGCCGGTACAGATACGCAGTATTTT.

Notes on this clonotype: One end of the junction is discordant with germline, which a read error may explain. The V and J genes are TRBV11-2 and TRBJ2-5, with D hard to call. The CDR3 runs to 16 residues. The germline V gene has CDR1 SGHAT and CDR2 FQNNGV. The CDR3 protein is CANSLGSPHPEETQYF. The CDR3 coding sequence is TGTGCCAACAGCTTAGGGTCCCCCCACCCCGAAGAGACCCAGTACTTC.

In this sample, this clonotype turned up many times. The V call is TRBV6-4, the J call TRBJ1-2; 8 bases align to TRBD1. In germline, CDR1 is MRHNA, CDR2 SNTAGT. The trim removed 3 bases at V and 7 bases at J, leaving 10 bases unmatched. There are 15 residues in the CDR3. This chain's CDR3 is CASSELSTGEGGYTF. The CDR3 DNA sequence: TGTGCCAGCAGTGAACTCTCGACAGGGGAGGGTGGCTACACCTTC.

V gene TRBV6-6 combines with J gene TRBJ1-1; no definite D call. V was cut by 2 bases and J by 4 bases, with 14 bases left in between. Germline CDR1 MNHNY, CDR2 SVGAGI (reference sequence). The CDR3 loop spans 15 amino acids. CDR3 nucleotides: TGTGCCAGCAGTTACCCCCCATCCGTGAGCACTGAAGCTTTCTTT. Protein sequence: CASSYPPSVSTEAFF.

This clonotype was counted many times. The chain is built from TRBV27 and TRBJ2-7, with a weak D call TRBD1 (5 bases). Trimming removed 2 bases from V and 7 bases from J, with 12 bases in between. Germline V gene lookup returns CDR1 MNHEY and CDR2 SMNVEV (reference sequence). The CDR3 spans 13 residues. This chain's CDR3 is CASSLRRDGEQYF. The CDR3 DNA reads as TGTGCCAGCAGTTTACGCAGGGATGGGGAGCAGTACTTC.

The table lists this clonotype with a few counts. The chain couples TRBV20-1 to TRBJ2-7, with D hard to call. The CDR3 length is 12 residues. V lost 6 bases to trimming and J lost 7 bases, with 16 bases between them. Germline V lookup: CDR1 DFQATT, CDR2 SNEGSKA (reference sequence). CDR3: CSAQLLVKEQYF. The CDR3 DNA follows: TGCAGTGCACAGCTCCTTGTTAAGGAGCAGTACTTC.

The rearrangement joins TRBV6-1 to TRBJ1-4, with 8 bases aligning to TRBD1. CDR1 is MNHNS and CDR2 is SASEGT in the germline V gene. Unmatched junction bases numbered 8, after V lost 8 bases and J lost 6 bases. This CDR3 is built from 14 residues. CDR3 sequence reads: CASQKAGGDEKLFF. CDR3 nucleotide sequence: TGTGCCAGCCAAAAGGCAGGGGGCGATGAAAAACTGTTTTTT.

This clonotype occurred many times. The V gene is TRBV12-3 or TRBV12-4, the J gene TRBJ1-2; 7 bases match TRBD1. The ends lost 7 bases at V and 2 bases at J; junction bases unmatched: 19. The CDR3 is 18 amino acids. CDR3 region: CASTRTPIGDSENYGYTF. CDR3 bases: TGTGCCAGCACCCGTACACCAATCGGGGACAGCGAAAACTATGGCTACACCTTC.

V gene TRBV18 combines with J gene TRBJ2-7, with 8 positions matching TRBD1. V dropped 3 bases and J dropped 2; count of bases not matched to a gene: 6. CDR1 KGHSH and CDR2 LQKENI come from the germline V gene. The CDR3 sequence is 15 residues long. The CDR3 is CASSPPTTGAYEQYF. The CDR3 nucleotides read TGTGCCAGCTCACCTCCTACGACAGGGGCCTACGAGCAGTACTTC.

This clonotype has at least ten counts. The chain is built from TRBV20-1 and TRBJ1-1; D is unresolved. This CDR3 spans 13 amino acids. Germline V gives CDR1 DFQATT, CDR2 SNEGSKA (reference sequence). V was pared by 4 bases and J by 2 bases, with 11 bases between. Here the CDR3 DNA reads TGCAGTGCTACAGGACGCAGAAACACTGAAGCTTTCTTT. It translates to CSATGRRNTEAFF.

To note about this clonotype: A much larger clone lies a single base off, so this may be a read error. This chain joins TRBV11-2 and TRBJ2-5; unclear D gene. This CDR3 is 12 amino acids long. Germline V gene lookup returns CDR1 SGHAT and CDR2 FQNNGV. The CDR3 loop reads CASSLASETQNF. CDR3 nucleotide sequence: TGTGCCAGCAGCTTAGCGTCGGAGACCCAGAACTTC.

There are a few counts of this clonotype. CDR3 nucleotides: TGTGCCACCGTGAGGGGGAGGGACAATGAGCAGTTCTTC. It yields the protein CATVRGRDNEQFF. The chain recombines TRBV10-3 with TRBJ2-1; tentative D call: TRBD2 (7 bases). Trimming took 10 bases from V and 5 from J, leaving 15 bases between them. Germline lookup yields CDR1 ENHRY and CDR2 SYGVKD. The CDR3 runs 13 residues.